This T cell receptor beta chain was captured in a study of blood T cell repertoires in COVID-19. Study-wide background: T cells, B-cell-depleted T cells, or PBMCs provided the cDNA or gDNA that served as material.

Data came from immunoSEQ multiplex PCR; TCRdb stores just in-frame clones and leaves some out. The repertoire has 200,000 to 300,000 clones, 91% of them found once; the top ten carry approximately 2.5%. The CDR3 has 15 amino acids. Unmatched junction bases numbered 1, after V lost 1 base and J lost 4 bases. Sequencing used peripheral blood. The receptor comes from a person between 18 and 30 years old with COVID-19, enrolled during active disease. V is TRBV5-3 and J is TRBJ1-6; 8 bases map to TRBD1. TRBV5-3 is placed among ORFs of uncertain function. CDR3 residues: CARSLRQGYNSPLHF. For the CDR3, the DNA is TGTGCCAGAAGCTTGCGACAGGGGTATAATTCACCCCTCCACTTT.